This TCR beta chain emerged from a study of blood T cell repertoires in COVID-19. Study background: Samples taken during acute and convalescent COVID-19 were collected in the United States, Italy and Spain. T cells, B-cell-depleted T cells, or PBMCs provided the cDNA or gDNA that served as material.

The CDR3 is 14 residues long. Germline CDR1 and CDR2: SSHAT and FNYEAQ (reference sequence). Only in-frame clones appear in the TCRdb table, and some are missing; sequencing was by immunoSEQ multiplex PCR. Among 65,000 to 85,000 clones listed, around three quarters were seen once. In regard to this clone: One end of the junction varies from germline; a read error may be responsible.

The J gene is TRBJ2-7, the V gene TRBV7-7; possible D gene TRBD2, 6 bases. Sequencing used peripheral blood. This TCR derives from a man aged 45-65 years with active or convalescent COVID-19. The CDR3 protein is CASSHGGMTYEQYF. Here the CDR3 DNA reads TGTGCTAGCAGCCACGGCGGGATGACCTACGAGCAGTACTTC.